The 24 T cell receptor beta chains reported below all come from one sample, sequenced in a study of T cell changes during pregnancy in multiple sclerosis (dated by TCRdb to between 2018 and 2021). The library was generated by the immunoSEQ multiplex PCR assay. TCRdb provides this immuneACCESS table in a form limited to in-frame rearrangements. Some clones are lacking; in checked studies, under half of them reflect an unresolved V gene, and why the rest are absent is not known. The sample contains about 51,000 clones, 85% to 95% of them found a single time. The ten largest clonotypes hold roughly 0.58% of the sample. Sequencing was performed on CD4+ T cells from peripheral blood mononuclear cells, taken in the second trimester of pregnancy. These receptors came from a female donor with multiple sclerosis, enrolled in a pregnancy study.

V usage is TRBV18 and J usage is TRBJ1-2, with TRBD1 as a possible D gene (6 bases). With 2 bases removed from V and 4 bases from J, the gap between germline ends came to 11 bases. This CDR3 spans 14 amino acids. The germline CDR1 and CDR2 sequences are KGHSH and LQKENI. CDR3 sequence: CASSPEDSAYGYTF. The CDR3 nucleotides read TGTGCCAGCTCACCAGAGGACAGTGCCTATGGCTACACCTTC. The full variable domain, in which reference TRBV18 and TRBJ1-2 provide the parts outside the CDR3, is NAGVMQNPRHLVRRRGQEARLRCSPMKGHSHVYWYRQLPEEGLKFMVYLQKENIIDESGMPKERFSAEFPKEGPSILRIQQVVRGDSAAYFCASSPEDSAYGYTFGSGTRLTVV.

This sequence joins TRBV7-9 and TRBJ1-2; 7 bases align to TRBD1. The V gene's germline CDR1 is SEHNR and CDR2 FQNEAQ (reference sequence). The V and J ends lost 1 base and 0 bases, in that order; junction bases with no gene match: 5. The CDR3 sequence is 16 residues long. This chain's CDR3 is CASSLDGQAANYGYTF. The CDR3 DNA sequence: TGTGCCAGCAGCTTAGACGGACAGGCGGCTAACTATGGCTACACCTTC. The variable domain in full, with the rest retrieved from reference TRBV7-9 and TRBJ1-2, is DTGVSQNPRHKITKRGQNVTFRCDPISEHNRLYWYRQTLGQGPEFLTYFQNEAQLEKSRLLSDRFSAERPKGSFSTLEIQRTEQGDSAMYLCASSLDGQAANYGYTFGSGTRLTVV.

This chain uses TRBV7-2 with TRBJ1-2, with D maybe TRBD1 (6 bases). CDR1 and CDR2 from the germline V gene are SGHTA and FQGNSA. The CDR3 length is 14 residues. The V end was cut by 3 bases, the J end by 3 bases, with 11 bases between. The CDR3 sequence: CASSLGGLDYGYTF. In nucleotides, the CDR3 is TGTGCCAGCAGCTTGGGGGGGCTGGACTATGGCTACACCTTC.

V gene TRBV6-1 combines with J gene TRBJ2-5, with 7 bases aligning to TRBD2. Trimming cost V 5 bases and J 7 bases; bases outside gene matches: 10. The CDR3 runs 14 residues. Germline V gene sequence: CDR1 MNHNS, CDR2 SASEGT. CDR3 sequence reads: CASSLRLAVTTQYF. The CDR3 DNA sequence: TGTGCCAGCAGTCTTAGGCTAGCGGTTACGACCCAGTACTTC.

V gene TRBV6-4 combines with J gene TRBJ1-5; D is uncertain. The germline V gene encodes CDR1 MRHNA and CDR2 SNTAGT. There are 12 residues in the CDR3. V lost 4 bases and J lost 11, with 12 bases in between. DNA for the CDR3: TGTGCCAGCAGTGTTTTACAATCAGCCCAGCATTTT. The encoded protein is CASSVLQSAQHF.

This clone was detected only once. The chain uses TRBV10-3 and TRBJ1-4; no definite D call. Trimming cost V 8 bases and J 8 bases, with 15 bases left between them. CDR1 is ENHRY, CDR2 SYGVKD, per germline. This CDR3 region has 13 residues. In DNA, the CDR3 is TGTGCCATCGCGAAGGCAGCGAGCGAAAAACTGTTTTTT. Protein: CAIAKAASEKLFF.

CDR3 region: CASSYSDRDEQYF. CDR3 bases: TGTGCCAGCAGTTACTCTGACAGGGACGAGCAGTACTTC. The chain is built from TRBV6-6 and TRBJ2-5, with 7 nucleotides matching TRBD1. TRBJ2-7 matches the DNA end more closely, so the J call is doubtful. The CDR3 has 13 amino acids. The germline gives CDR1 MNHNY, CDR2 SVGAGI (reference sequence).

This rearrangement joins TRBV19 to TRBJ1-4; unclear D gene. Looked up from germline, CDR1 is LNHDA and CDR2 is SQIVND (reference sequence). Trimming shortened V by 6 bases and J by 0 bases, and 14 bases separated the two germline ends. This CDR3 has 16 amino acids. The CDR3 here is CASSPRWASTNEKLFF. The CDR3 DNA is TGTGCCAGTAGCCCCCGGTGGGCCTCAACTAATGAAAAACTGTTTTTT.

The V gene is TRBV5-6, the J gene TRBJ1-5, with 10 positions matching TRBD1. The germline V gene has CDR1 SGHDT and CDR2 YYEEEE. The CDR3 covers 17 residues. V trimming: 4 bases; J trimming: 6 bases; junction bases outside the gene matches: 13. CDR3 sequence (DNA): TGTGCCAGCAGCAAGGGACAGGGGTTTATTCGGGGTCAGCCCCAGCATTTT. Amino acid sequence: CASSKGQGFIRGQPQHF.

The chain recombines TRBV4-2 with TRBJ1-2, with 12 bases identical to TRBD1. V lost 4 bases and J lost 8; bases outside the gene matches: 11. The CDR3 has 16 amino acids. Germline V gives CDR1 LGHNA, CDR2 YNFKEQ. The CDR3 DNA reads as TGTGCCAGCAGCCCTAGGGGGACAGGGGGCGAGCCCGGCTACACCTTC. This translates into CASSPRGTGGEPGYTF.

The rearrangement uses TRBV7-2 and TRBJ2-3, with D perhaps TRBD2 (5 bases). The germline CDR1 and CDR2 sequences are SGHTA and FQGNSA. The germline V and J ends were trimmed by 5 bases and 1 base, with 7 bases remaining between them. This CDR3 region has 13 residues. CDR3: CASSLSGTDTQYF. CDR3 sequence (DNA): TGTGCCAGCAGCCTTAGCGGCACAGATACGCAGTATTTT.

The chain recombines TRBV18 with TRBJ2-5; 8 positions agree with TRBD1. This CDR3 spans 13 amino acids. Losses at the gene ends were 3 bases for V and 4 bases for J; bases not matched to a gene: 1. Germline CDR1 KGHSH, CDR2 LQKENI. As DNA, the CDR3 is TGTGCCAGCTCACCCACAGGGGGAGAGACCCAGTACTTC. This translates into CASSPTGGETQYF.

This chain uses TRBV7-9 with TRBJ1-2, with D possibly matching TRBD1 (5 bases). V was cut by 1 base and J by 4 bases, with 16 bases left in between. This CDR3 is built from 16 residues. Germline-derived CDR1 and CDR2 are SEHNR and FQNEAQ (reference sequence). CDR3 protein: CASSLEGIEHRYGYTF. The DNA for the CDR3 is TGTGCCAGCAGCTTAGAGGGGATTGAGCATCGCTATGGCTACACCTTC.

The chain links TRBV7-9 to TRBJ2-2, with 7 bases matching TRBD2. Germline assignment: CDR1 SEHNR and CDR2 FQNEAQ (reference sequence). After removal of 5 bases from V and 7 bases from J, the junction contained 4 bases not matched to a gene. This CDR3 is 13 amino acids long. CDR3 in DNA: TGTGCCAGCAGCCCCACGGGAGGCGGGGAGCTGTTTTTT. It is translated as CASSPTGGGELFF.

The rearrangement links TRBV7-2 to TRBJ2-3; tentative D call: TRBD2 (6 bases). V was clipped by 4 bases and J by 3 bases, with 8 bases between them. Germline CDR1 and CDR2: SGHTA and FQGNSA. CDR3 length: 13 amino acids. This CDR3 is CASSSTRTDTQYF. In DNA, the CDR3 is TGTGCCAGCAGCTCGACTAGGACAGATACGCAGTATTTT. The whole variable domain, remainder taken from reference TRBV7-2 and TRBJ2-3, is GAGVSQSPSNKVTEKGKDVELRCDPISGHTALYWYRQSLGQGLEFLIYFQGNSAPDKSGLPSDRFSAERTGGSVSTLTIQRTQQEDSAVYLCASSSTRTDTQYFGPGTRLTVL.

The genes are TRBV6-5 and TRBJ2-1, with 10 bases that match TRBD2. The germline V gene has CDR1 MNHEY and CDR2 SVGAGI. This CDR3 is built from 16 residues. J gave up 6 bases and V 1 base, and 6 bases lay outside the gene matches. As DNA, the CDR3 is TGTGCCAGCAGTTACTTGCTAGCGGGGGTATTCAATGAGCAGTTCTTC. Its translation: CASSYLLAGVFNEQFF.

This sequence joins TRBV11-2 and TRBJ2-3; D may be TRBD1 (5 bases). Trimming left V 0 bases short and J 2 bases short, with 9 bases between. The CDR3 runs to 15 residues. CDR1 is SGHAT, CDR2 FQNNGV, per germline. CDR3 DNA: TGTGCCAGCAGCTTAGATCGACAGATCACAGATACGCAGTATTTT. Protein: CASSLDRQITDTQYF.

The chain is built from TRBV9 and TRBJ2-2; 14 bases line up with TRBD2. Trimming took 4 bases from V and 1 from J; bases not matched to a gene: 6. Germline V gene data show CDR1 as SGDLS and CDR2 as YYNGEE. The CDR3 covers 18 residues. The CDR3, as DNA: TGTGCCAGCAGCCGGACTAGCGGGGGGTTCATGAACACCGGGGAGCTGTTTTTT. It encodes CASSRTSGGFMNTGELFF. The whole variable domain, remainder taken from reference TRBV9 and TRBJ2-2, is DSGVTQTPKHLITATGQRVTLRCSPRSGDLSVYWYQQSLDQGLQFLIQYYNGEERAKGNILERFSAQQFPDLHSELNLSSLELGDSALYFCASSRTSGGFMNTGELFFGEGSRLTVL.

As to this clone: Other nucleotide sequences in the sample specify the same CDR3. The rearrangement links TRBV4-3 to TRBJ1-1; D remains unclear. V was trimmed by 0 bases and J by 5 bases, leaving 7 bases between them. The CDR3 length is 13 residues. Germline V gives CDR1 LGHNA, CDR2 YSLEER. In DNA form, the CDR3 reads TGCGCCAGCAGCCAAGAAGGCGGGACTGAAGCTTTCTTT. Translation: CASSQEGGTEAFF.

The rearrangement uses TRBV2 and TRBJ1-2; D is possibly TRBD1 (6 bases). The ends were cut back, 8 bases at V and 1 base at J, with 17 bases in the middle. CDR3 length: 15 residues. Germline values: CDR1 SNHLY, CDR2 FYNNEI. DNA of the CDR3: TGTGCCAGCTCAGAGGGGGGGGGAGTTAACTATGGCTACACCTTC. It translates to CASSEGGGVNYGYTF.

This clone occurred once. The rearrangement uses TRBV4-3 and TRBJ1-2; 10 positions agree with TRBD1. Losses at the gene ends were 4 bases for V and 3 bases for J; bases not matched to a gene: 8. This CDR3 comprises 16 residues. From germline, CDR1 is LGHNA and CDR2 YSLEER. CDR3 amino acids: CASSPSGTGAHYGYTF. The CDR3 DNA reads TGCGCCAGCAGCCCCTCGGGGACAGGGGCACACTATGGCTACACCTTC.

CDR3 region: CASSEAYPTGIYGYTF. CDR3 in DNA: TGTGCCAGCAGTGAAGCATACCCGACAGGGATCTATGGCTACACCTTC. V gene TRBV6-1 combines with J gene TRBJ1-2; 7 bases fit TRBD1. CDR3 size: 16 residues. Germline CDR1 reads MNHNS; CDR2 reads SASEGT. The V and J ends lost 0 bases and 4 bases, in that order; junction bases with no gene match: 8.

CDR3 region: CASRQTGSSGNTIYF. The DNA of the CDR3 is TGTGCCAGCAGACAGACTGGGAGCTCTGGAAACACCATATATTTT. The J gene is TRBJ1-3, the V gene TRBV6-5; D is uncertain. Germline CDR1 MNHEY, CDR2 SVGAGI. The CDR3 has 15 amino acids. With 6 bases removed from V and 0 bases from J, the gap between germline ends came to 12 bases.

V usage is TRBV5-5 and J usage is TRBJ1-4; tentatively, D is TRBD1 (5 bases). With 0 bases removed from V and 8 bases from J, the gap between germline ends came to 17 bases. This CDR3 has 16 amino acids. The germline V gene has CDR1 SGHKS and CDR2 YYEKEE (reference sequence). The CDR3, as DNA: TGTGCCAGCAGCTTGGCCGCCACACGGGGGAGAGAAAAACTGTTTTTT. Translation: CASSLAATRGREKLFF.